Listed here are 14 T cell receptor beta chains from one sample, sequenced in a study of patients and donors after allogeneic stem cell transplantation. One entry per CDR3 protein results from TCRdb running MiXCR on the RT-PCR reads. Of hundreds of thousands of distinct CDR3 sequences listed, roughly 17% are singletons. Source material: blood, either unsorted or a sorted T cell fraction (not recorded which). These receptors were obtained from a human donor who was either an allogeneic HSCT recipient or a stem cell or donor lymphocyte infusion donor (not recorded which). It is not recorded whose cells these are; they may come from a transplant donor.

The V gene is TRBV28, the J gene TRBJ2-7; no firm D call. The CDR3 covers 12 residues. Germline values: CDR1 MDHEN, CDR2 SYDVKM. V was shortened by 2 bases and J by 6 bases, with 8 bases between the two germline ends. CDR3 sequence reads: CASSLAYSEQYF. CDR3 DNA: TGTGCCAGCAGTTTAGCCTACTCCGAGCAGTACTTC.

CDR3 residues: CSALLMNTEAFF. The CDR3 bases are TGCAGTGCCTTGCTAATGAACACTGAAGCTTTCTTT. V is TRBV20-1 and J is TRBJ1-1; D not certain. Germline V lookup: CDR1 DFQATT, CDR2 SNEGSKA (reference sequence). V shed 6 bases and J shed 0 bases, with 8 bases lying between them. This CDR3 region has 12 residues.

The rearrangement joins TRBV30 to TRBJ2-7; D possibly matches TRBD1 or TRBD2 (5 bases each). CDR3 length equals 16 residues. V was shortened by 3 bases and J by 3 bases, with 21 bases between the two germline ends. CDR1 GTSNPN and CDR2 SVGIG come from the germline V gene (reference sequence). CDR3 amino acids: CAWREPSGRAYYEQYF. CDR3 DNA: TGTGCCTGGAGGGAACCTTCGGGACGGGCTTACTACGAGCAGTACTTC.

This clonotype occurred a few times. The V call is TRBV11-1, the J call TRBJ2-2, with D perhaps given as TRBD1 or TRBD2 (11 bases each). The CDR3 extends over 20 amino acids. V gave up 2 bases and J gave up 1 base, with 23 bases separating them. CDR1 is SGHAT, CDR2 FQDESV, per germline (reference sequence). The CDR3: CASSLTGTGGLAVNTGELFF. The DNA for the CDR3 is TGTGCCAGCAGCTTAACCGGGACAGGGGGACTAGCGGTGAACACCGGGGAGCTGTTTTTT. Filled out from reference TRBV11-1 and TRBJ2-2, the complete variable domain reads EAEVAQSPRYKITEKSQAVAFWCDPISGHATLYWYRQILGQGPELLVQFQDESVVDDSQLPKDRFSAERLKGVDSTLKIQPAELGDSAMYLCASSLTGTGGLAVNTGELFFGEGSRLTVL.

The chain employs TRBV3-1 and TRBJ2-7; 9 nucleotides align to TRBD1. The trim removed 3 bases at V and 7 bases at J, leaving 10 bases unmatched. CDR1 is LGHDT and CDR2 is YNNKEL in the germline V gene (reference sequence). The CDR3 is 15 residues long. The CDR3 nucleotides are TGTGCCAGCAGCCATTTCCGGGACAGGGTTCGAGAGCAGTACTTC. Translated: CASSHFRDRVREQYF.

This clonotype occurred a few times. The chain recombines TRBV29-1 with TRBJ1-2; D not resolved. Germline CDR1 reads SQVTM; CDR2 reads ANQGSEA. The length of the CDR3 is 13 residues. V gave up 5 bases and J gave up 4 bases, with 14 bases separating them. This CDR3 reads CSVSGDRLYGYTF. The CDR3 DNA follows: TGCAGCGTTTCCGGGGATAGGCTCTATGGCTACACCTTC.

The CDR3 sequence is CASSPYRGTVASGSVDTQYF. The CDR3 DNA sequence: TGTGCCAGCAGTCCATATAGAGGGACTGTGGCTAGCGGGAGCGTGGATACGCAGTATTTT. The V and J genes are TRBV27 and TRBJ2-3, with 10 bases aligning to TRBD2. This CDR3 is 20 amino acids long. Per the germline V gene, CDR1 is MNHEY and CDR2 is SMNVEV (reference sequence). V lost 5 bases to trimming and J lost 6 bases; unmatched junction nucleotides: 23.

This clonotype was picked up a small number of times. The rearrangement joins TRBV12-3 or TRBV12-4 to TRBJ1-1; D gene ambiguous. This CDR3 has 15 residues. The V end lost 4 bases, the J end lost 1 base, and 13 bases lay between the germline ends. This CDR3 is CASSSQRISNTEAFF. The CDR3 nucleotides are TGTGCCAGCAGTTCCCAACGGATTTCGAACACTGAAGCTTTCTTT.

The table lists this clonotype with a few counts. This CDR3 is CASSLRLSNQPQHF. The CDR3 DNA reads TGTGCCAGCAGTTTGAGGCTTAGCAATCAGCCCCAGCATTTT. V is TRBV12-3 or TRBV12-4 and J is TRBJ1-5; D uncertain. V shed 3 bases and J shed 0 bases, with 6 bases lying between them. The CDR3 contains 14 residues.

This rearrangement joins TRBV6-1 to TRBJ2-7, with 8 bases that match TRBD2. This CDR3 region has 16 residues. V gave up 6 bases and J gave up 2 bases; unmatched junction bases: 12. The germline V gene has CDR1 MNHNS and CDR2 SASEGT. The CDR3: CASSRHGAGGTYEQYF. CDR3 in DNA: TGTGCCAGCAGCCGCCATGGGGCGGGGGGTACCTACGAGCAGTACTTC.

This clonotype was observed a single time. The chain joins TRBV5-1 to TRBJ2-5; 8 bases align to TRBD1. From germline, CDR1 is SGHRS and CDR2 YFSETQ. This CDR3 comprises 15 residues. J was trimmed by 5 bases and V by 0 bases; bases with no gene match: 6. For the CDR3, the DNA is TGCGCCAGCAGCTTGGTAGCAGGGGGCATGGAGACCCAGTACTTC. It yields the protein CASSLVAGGMETQYF.

This clonotype was counted a few times. V gene TRBV4-2 combines with J gene TRBJ1-4; no clear D gene. The V and J ends lost 1 base and 3 bases respectively, with 6 bases between them. This CDR3 is built from 14 residues. The V gene's germline CDR1 is LGHNA and CDR2 YNFKEQ. Here the CDR3 DNA reads TGTGCCAGCAGCCAAGGACCGGCTAATGAAAAACTGTTTTTT. This codes for CASSQGPANEKLFF.

The chain combines TRBV9 with TRBJ2-3; 13 bases line up with TRBD2. The CDR3 consists of 17 residues. V shed 4 bases, J shed 0 bases, and the junction held 5 bases outside the gene matches. CDR1 and CDR2 (germline): SGDLS, YYNGEE. The CDR3 DNA follows: TGTGCCAGCAGCTCAGGGACTAGCGGGGAGAGCACAGATACGCAGTATTTT. Translating gives CASSSGTSGESTDTQYF.

The V call is TRBV27, the J call TRBJ2-1, with TRBD1 matching over 7 bases. Trimming at V came to 6 bases and at J to 0 bases, leaving 8 bases not matched to a gene. The CDR3 loop spans 16 amino acids. CDR1 MNHEY and CDR2 SMNVEV come from the germline V gene (reference sequence). CDR3 amino acids: CASSRDRDSSYNEQFF. CDR3 bases: TGTGCCAGCAGCAGAGACCGGGACAGCTCCTACAATGAGCAGTTCTTC.